This T cell receptor beta chain derives from a study of T cell responses to AZD1222 COVID-19 vaccine. CDR3 length equals 12 residues. Germline V gives CDR1 MNHEY, CDR2 SMNVEV (reference sequence). V was trimmed by 2 bases and J by 1 base, leaving 0 bases between them. This clone was counted once. Sequencing used immunoSEQ multiplex PCR; TCRdb keeps in-frame clones, though not all of them. The sample lists 200,000 or so clones; 87% were seen once. The material sequenced was peripheral blood, taken on day 0 of MenACWY control vaccination. The clonotype comes from an adult in good health. This chain uses TRBV27 with TRBJ1-5; D remains unclear. The CDR3 region has the DNA TGTGCCAGCAGTTTAAGCAATCAGCCCCAGCATTTT. Translated: CASSLSNQPQHF.